The present T cell receptor beta chain was sequenced within a study of blood T cells in healthy people across ages. Sample-barcoded 5' priming and a J-beta primer mix drove a second PCR of roughly 7 to 11 cycles. Every cDNA was tagged by a template-switch adaptor with 12 random nucleotides. Per-sample output comprised a minimum of 3 million paired-end reads containing CDR3. TCRdb re-analysed the 5' RACE reads in MiXCR, keeping a single row per CDR3 protein. This sample has about 750,000 distinct CDR3 sequences, with 50% to 65% found just once. Overall study results and limits: Donor CMV status, an unknown factor, possibly confounded changes in expanded clonotypes.

This clonotype was seen only once. What it recognizes is unknown. Per sample, a minimum of 7 million PBMCs were isolated. The source of this sequence is a man older than 75 in good health. Sequenced sample: blood.

The CDR3 DNA reads as TGTGCCAGCAGCTTTGGGTGGTACGAGCAGTACTTC. Its translation is CASSFGWYEQYF. The chain couples TRBV28 to TRBJ2-7; D unresolved. Germline-derived CDR1 and CDR2 are MDHEN and SYDVKM. There are 12 residues in the CDR3. Trimming shortened V by 6 bases and J by 4 bases, and 10 bases separated the two germline ends.